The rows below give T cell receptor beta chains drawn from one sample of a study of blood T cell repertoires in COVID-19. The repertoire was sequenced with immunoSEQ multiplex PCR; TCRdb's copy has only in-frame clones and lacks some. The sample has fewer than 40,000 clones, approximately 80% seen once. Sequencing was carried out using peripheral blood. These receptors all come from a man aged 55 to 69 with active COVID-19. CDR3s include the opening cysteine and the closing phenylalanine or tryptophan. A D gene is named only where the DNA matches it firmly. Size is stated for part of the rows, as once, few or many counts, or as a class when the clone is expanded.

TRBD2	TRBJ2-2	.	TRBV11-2	TGTGCCAGCAGCTCAACTAGCGGGAGATTAATCGGGGAGCTGTTTTTT	CASSSTSGRLIGELFF
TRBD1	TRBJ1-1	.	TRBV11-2	TGTGCCAGCAGCTTAGATCTCTCAGGGGGGCCTGAAGCTTTCTTT	CASSLDLSGGPEAFF
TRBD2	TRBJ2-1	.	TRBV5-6	TGTGCCAGCAGCATAGCGGGGGGTAACAATGAGCAGTTCTTC	CASSIAGGNNEQFF
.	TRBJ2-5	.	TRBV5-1	TGCGCCAGCAGCTTAGTCCTACAGGGTGGTCAAGAGACCCAGTACTTC	CASSLVLQGGQETQYF
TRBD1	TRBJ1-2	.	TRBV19	TGTGCCAGTAGTTCGACAGGGGCGGAGGGCTACACCTTC	CASSSTGAEGYTF
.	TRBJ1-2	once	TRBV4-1	TGCGCCAGCAGCCCATCCCAGGGACTCAACTATGGCTACACCTTC	CASSPSQGLNYGYTF
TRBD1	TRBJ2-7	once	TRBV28	TGTGCCAGCAGTTTCAGACAGGGACCTGTCTTCTTTTCCTACGAGCAGTACTTC	CASSFRQGPVFFSYEQYF
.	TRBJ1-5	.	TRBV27	TGTGCCAGCAGTTTATCTGGTCGGGATCAGCCCCAGCATTTT	CASSLSGRDQPQHF
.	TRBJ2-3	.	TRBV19	TGTGCCAGTAGCGTGACTCCAGCACGAGATACGCAGTATTTT	CASSVTPARDTQYF
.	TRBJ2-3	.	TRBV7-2	TGTGCCAGCAGCACTCGGTTCGGGACAGATACGCAGTATTTT	CASSTRFGTDTQYF
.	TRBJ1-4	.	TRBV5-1	TGCGCCAGCAGCTTACTCTATAAGAAGCTTGGTGAAAAACTGTTTTTT	CASSLLYKKLGEKLFF
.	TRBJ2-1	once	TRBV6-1	TGTGCCAGCAGAACAACAGCAGGGTACAATGAGCAGTTCTTC	CASRTTAGYNEQFF
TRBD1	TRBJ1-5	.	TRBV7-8	TGTGCCAGCAGCCGGACAGGGGGCGCCCCTCAGCCCCAGCATTTT	CASSRTGGAPQPQHF
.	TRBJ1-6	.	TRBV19	TGTGCCAGTAGTATAGATCGCAGGGGAACTGGGTCACCCCTCCACTTT	CASSIDRRGTGSPLHF
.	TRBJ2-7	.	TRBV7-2	TGTGCCAGCAGCTTATGGGCGGGGCACTCCTACGAGCAGTACTTC	CASSLWAGHSYEQYF
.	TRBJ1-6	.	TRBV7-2	TGTGCCAGCAGCTTACAGGGTTCCTATAATTCACCCCTCCACTTT	CASSLQGSYNSPLHF